This T cell receptor (beta chain) came from a study of yellow fever vaccine responses in identical twins. In TCRdb, the RT-PCR reads were re-called with MiXCR into one record per CDR3 protein. This table has under 3,500 distinct CDR3 sequences, roughly 87% appearing once. General study results and limits: Twins' vaccine T cell response reportedly seemed partly convergent, partly personalized.

Germline CDR1 is SQVTM and CDR2 is ANQGSEA. The CDR3 contains 11 residues. Deletions cut 4 bases from V and 10 bases from J, with 11 bases between. A note on this clonotype: Antigen unknown.

This TCR derives from a female donor who received the yellow fever vaccine. The sample was T cells from blood (PBMCs), unsorted or a sorted subset (not recorded which), taken before or after yellow fever vaccination (not recorded which). This chain joins TRBV29-1 and TRBJ2-1, with D perhaps assigned TRBD1 or TRBD2 (5 bases each). The CDR3 loop is CSVGGSTEQFF. CDR3 sequence (DNA): TGCAGCGTTGGGGGGAGTACAGAGCAGTTCTTC.